This T cell receptor (beta chain) was captured in a study of T cell responses to AZD1222 COVID-19 vaccine. The table came from immunoSEQ multiplex PCR; TCRdb's copy has only in-frame clones and leaves some out. The sample holds around 160,000 clones, roughly four fifths seen once. The CDR3 totals 8 residues. Specimen: peripheral blood, collected on day 0 of MenACWY control vaccination. The rearrangement joins TRBV1 to TRBJ1-2. TRBV1 counts as a pseudogene. This receptor was obtained from an adult in good health. The CDR3 region is CTEGGYTF. In DNA form, the CDR3 reads TGCACCGAGGGTGGCTACACCTTC.